This T cell receptor (beta chain) stems from a study of post-analysis software for immune sequencing data. Across the whole study: There were relapsing-remitting, secondary progressive and progressive-relapsing multiple sclerosis among the disease courses included.

Overall study results and limits: Same-batch samples co-clustered strongly by F measure.

cDNA libraries of TCR beta carried unique molecular identifiers. T cells numbering roughly 0.9 to 10 million yielded cDNA molecules that totaled roughly 500,000. MiXCR was run by TCRdb on the PCR reads, yielding one entry per CDR3 protein. The sample contains a few hundred thousand distinct CDR3 sequences, approximately 31% of which appear only once. This clonotype occurred once. Its specificity is not known. The sample comprised blood. The TCR originated in a girl aged 2-17 years with multiple sclerosis.

In nucleotides, the CDR3 is TGTGCCGTTCAGGGGGTCGCAGATACGCAGTATTTT. Amino acids: CAVQGVADTQYF. This chain connects TRBV10-3 to TRBJ2-3, with 7 bases fitting TRBD1. The germline V gene has CDR1 ENHRY and CDR2 SYGVKD. After removal of 11 bases from V and 4 bases from J, the junction contained 6 bases not matched to a gene. The length of the CDR3 is 12 residues.